Listed below are T cell receptor beta chains from one sample, sequenced in a study of T cells after posttransplantation cyclophosphamide. Only in-frame clones appear in the TCRdb table, and some are missing; sequencing was by immunoSEQ multiplex PCR. This sample has 13,000 to 15,000 clones, with roughly 71% found just once. The sample comprised memory CD4+ T cells sorted from PBMCs. The receptors stem from a man aged 50 or older. Both conserved end residues are part of each CDR3. Fields, in order: J gene, clone size, D gene, V gene, CDR3 DNA, CDR3 protein. The D gene is left open where the match is weak. Clone sizes are given selectively: once, few, many, or a class where the clone is expanded.

TRBJ2-4	.	.	TRBV28	TGTGCCACAGGTCGCAAAAACATTCAGTACTTC	CATGRKNIQYF
TRBJ2-1	.	TRBD1	TRBV29-1	TGCAGCGTTGCGGGCAGGGGGCGCAACAATGAGCAGTTCTTC	CSVAGRGRNNEQFF
TRBJ2-7	.	.	TRBV21-1	TGTGCCAGCAGCATCAAGAGTACAGGGGAAGTAAGCTACGAGCAGTACTTC	CASSIKSTGEVSYEQYF
TRBJ2-6	few	.	TRBV4-2	TGTGCCAGCAGCCTTAATCTTAGACAGGCTGGTGGGGCCAACGTCCTGACTTTC	CASSLNLRQAGGANVLTF
TRBJ2-7	once	.	TRBV9	TGTGCCAGCAGCGCGGGACTTCAACCACTTAGGGAGCAGTACTTC	CASSAGLQPLREQYF
TRBJ1-4	few	.	TRBV4-2	TGTGCCAGCAGCCAAGAACCGGGAACTAATGAAAAACTGTTTTTT	CASSQEPGTNEKLFF
TRBJ2-1	once	.	TRBV5-1	TGCGCCAGCAGCTTGGGGTCAGGGCCTTACAATGAGCAGTTCTTC	CASSLGSGPYNEQFF
TRBJ1-1	few	.	TRBV4-2	TGTGCCAGCAGCCAAAGTCTAACGAACACTGAAGCTTTCTTT	CASSQSLTNTEAFF
TRBJ1-5	few	TRBD1	TRBV6-4	TGTGCCAGCAGCTCGACAGGGACTCAGCCCCAGCATTTT	CASSSTGTQPQHF
TRBJ1-2	once	.	TRBV7-8	TGTGCCAGCAGCCCCCCCGCCGGCTCGGGTGGCTACACCTTC	CASSPPAGSGGYTF
TRBJ2-1	once	TRBD2	TRBV5-1	TGCGCCAGCAGCTTCGGCGGGAGGAGGGGGGATGAGCAGTTCTTC	CASSFGGRRGDEQFF
TRBJ1-2	.	.	TRBV19	TGTGCCAGTAGTGTAACCCCAGGGTATGGCTACACCTTC	CASSVTPGYGYTF
TRBJ1-3	.	.	TRBV7-9	TGTGCCAGCAGCTTGGGGACTTTCTCTGGAAACACCATATATTTT	CASSLGTFSGNTIYF
TRBJ2-2	.	TRBD2	TRBV7-9	TGTGCCAGCACCATCCGGACTAGGGGATATGCCCCGGAGGAGCTGTTTTTT	CASTIRTRGYAPEELFF
TRBJ2-7	once	.	TRBV9	TGTGCCAGCAGCTCGGGGGCGGGGGCCTACGAGCAGTACTTC	CASSSGAGAYEQYF
TRBJ1-4	.	.	TRBV7-9	TGTGCCAGTGCAGGGGTGGACGAAAAACTGTTTTTT	CASAGVDEKLFF
TRBJ2-3	.	TRBD2	TRBV5-4	TGTGCCAGCAGCTTGGGACTAGCGGGGGGAACAGATACGCAGTATTTT	CASSLGLAGGTDTQYF
TRBJ2-1	.	.	TRBV7-3	TGTGCCAGCAGCTTAAGTCGGGGTATGGAGCAGTTCTTC	CASSLSRGMEQFF
TRBJ1-2	.	TRBD1	TRBV7-9	TGTGCCAGCAGAAGGACAGGGCAAGGAGCCAGCTACACCTTC	CASRRTGQGASYTF
TRBJ1-5	.	.	TRBV2	TGTGCCAGCAGTGATTATTACAATCAGCCCCAGCATTTT	CASSDYYNQPQHF
TRBJ1-6	few	TRBD1	TRBV5-4	TGTGCCAGCAGCTTCGACAGGGACAATTCACCCCTCCACTTT	CASSFDRDNSPLHF
TRBJ2-1	medium-sized	.	TRBV15	TGTGCCACCAGCAGAGTGCGGGGCCTCTACAATGAGCAGTTCTTC	CATSRVRGLYNEQFF
TRBJ2-1	.	TRBD1	TRBV2	TGTGCCAGCAGTGAAACCGGGACAGCATACAATGAGCAGTTCTTC	CASSETGTAYNEQFF
TRBJ1-1	.	.	TRBV4-1	TGCGCCAGCAGCCTCCGCTCAGGGTTGAGCACTGAAGCTTTCTTT	CASSLRSGLSTEAFF
TRBJ2-7	once	.	TRBV28	TGTGCCAGCAGTCCCGCCCTAGGTAGCTCGATGGAGCAGTACTTC	CASSPALGSSMEQYF
TRBJ2-7	.	.	TRBV7-2	TGTGCCAGCAGCTTAGCTAGCGCCTACGAGCAGTACTTC	CASSLASAYEQYF
TRBJ2-1	.	.	TRBV4-1	TGCGCCAGCAGCCAATTACTAGTGGGTGAGGATGAGCAGTTCTTC	CASSQLLVGEDEQFF
TRBJ2-1	.	TRBD1	TRBV5-6	TGTGCCAGCACCCCGGACAGGAACTCCTACAATGAGCAGTTCTTC	CASTPDRNSYNEQFF
TRBJ2-2	.	TRBD2	TRBV28	TGTGCCAGCAGGGTACCTAGCGGGAGGGCCGGGGAGCTGTTTTTT	CASRVPSGRAGELFF
TRBJ2-3	.	.	TRBV6-5	TGTGCCACGAACCCCGGGGGGCCCATCACAGATACGCAGTATTTT	CATNPGGPITDTQYF
TRBJ1-1	.	.	TRBV5-1	TGCGCCAGCACCCTCGGCGACTTATACACTGAAGCTTTCTTT	CASTLGDLYTEAFF
TRBJ1-1	.	.	TRBV29-1	TGCAGCGTGCAGGGGCGGGGGGGCATGAACACTGAAGCTTTCTTT	CSVQGRGGMNTEAFF
TRBJ2-2	.	.	TRBV7-9	TGTGCCAGCAGCCCTGAGGGAGTACAGAACACCGGGGAGCTGTTTTTT	CASSPEGVQNTGELFF
TRBJ2-3	.	.	TRBV5-4	TGTGCCAGCAGCTCCGGGTCGGGGGATACGCAGTATTTT	CASSSGSGDTQYF
TRBJ2-5	.	.	TRBV7-9	TGTGCCAGCAGCTTTGGGTCATACAGCAAAGAGACCCAGTACTTC	CASSFGSYSKETQYF
TRBJ2-1	.	TRBD2	TRBV7-9	TGTGCCAGCAGCTCGCGGGGGGACTCCTACAATGAGCAGTTCTTC	CASSSRGDSYNEQFF
TRBJ1-2	.	TRBD1	TRBV9	TGTGCCAGCAGCGTGGGGACAGGGAAAACCCCTGGAGACACCTTC	CASSVGTGKTPGDTF
TRBJ1-4	.	.	TRBV4-1	TGCGCCAGCAGCCTAGCCGGCTATGAAAAACTGTTTTTT	CASSLAGYEKLFF
TRBJ1-1	.	.	TRBV4-1	TGCGCCAGCAGCCAAGTCTCAGTTACTGAAGCTTTCTTT	CASSQVSVTEAFF
TRBJ1-2	few	.	TRBV28	TGTGCCAGCAGTTCTTCCAGGGGATTTGACTATGGCTACACCTTC	CASSSSRGFDYGYTF
TRBJ1-1	few	.	TRBV7-2	TGTGCCAGCAGCTTATTAGCACAGGGAGGGGGAGCTTTCTTT	CASSLLAQGGGAFF
TRBJ1-4	few	TRBD1	TRBV5-6	TGTGCCAGCAGCTTACCGGGACAGGCTGAAAAACTGTTTTTT	CASSLPGQAEKLFF
TRBJ1-2	.	TRBD1	TRBV30	TGTGCCTGGAGTGTTCCAGGGGGGCTTAGCTACGGCTACACCTTC	CAWSVPGGLSYGYTF
TRBJ2-3	.	TRBD2	TRBV4-1	TGCGCCAGCAGCCAAGCCAGCGGGGGTACGCAGTATTTT	CASSQASGGTQYF
TRBJ2-2	once	.	TRBV27	TGTGCCAGCAGAATGTCCAGGGGGGTTGGGGACACCGGGGAGCTGTTTTTT	CASRMSRGVGDTGELFF
TRBJ1-6	.	.	TRBV7-2	TGTGCCAGCAGCATTCCGGGATCCTATAATTCACCCCTCCACTTT	CASSIPGSYNSPLHF
TRBJ1-5	once	.	TRBV5-6	TGTGCCAGCAGCTTGGTAGATCAGCCCCAGCATTTT	CASSLVDQPQHF
TRBJ2-1	.	TRBD1	TRBV19	TGTGCCAGTCGCTCAGCTAGACAGGGTGGCTACAATGAGCAGTTCTTC	CASRSARQGGYNEQFF
TRBJ2-6	.	.	TRBV7-3	TGTGCCAGCAGCTTAAAGTTAGGGGCTGGGGCCAACGTCCTGACTTTC	CASSLKLGAGANVLTF
TRBJ2-1	.	TRBD1	TRBV28	TGTGCCAGCAGAACAGGGGCTCCCTACAATGAGCAGTTCTTC	CASRTGAPYNEQFF
TRBJ1-5	.	TRBD1	TRBV6-1	TGTGCCAGCAGTGAGGGAATACAGGGGGCACATCAGCCCCAGCATTTT	CASSEGIQGAHQPQHF
TRBJ2-1	.	.	TRBV11-3	TGTGCCAGCAGCTTAGGTTTCAGTTACAATGAGCAGTTCTTC	CASSLGFSYNEQFF
TRBJ2-3	.	.	TRBV18	TGTGCCAGCTCACTATTCTCGGGGGACCAAGATACGCAGTATTTT	CASSLFSGDQDTQYF
TRBJ2-1	few	TRBD2	TRBV7-9	TGTGCCAGCAGCTTGGGCGGGGGGACTTACAATGAGCAGTTCTTC	CASSLGGGTYNEQFF
TRBJ2-7	.	TRBD2	TRBV6-6	TGTGCCAGCAGTTACTCCCCCGCGGGAGCCTACGAGCAGTACTTC	CASSYSPAGAYEQYF
TRBJ2-5	.	TRBD2	TRBV5-4	TGTGCCAGCAGCCCCGGGGGGAGCGCAGAGACCCAGTACTTC	CASSPGGSAETQYF
TRBJ2-1	.	.	TRBV2	TGTGCCAGCAGTGAATTCGCCGGGACACAATACAATGAGCAGTTCTTC	CASSEFAGTQYNEQFF
TRBJ2-4	.	.	TRBV2	TGTGCCAGCAAGGGGGTTACAGGCAAAAACATTCAGTACTTC	CASKGVTGKNIQYF